The 27 T cell receptor beta chains presented below share a single source sample, sequenced in a study of shared clonotypes between healthy human individuals. Repertoires were generated with immunoSEQ multiplex PCR, while TCRdb's copy carries only in-frame clones and drops some. Of 950,000 to 1,100,000 clones in the sample, about 75% are singletons; the top ten hold approximately 1.5%. The specimen was memory CD4+ T cells sorted from blood. Sample subset: CD45RA-negative fraction. All receptors come from a man between 18 and 29 years old in good health.

V and J are TRBV19 and TRBJ1-6; tentative D call: TRBD1 (6 bases). The CDR3 is 17 amino acids. Germline assignment: CDR1 LNHDA and CDR2 SQIVND (reference sequence). V was clipped by 3 bases and J by 2 bases, with 14 bases between them. The CDR3 coding sequence is TGTGCCAGTAGTATGGGAGGGGGGAGAACCTATAATTCACCCCTCCACTTT. Its protein product is CASSMGGGRTYNSPLHF.

For the CDR3, the DNA is TGTGCCAGCAGCTTATCCGGGGGATTCACCACAGATACGCAGTATTTT. The encoded protein is CASSLSGGFTTDTQYF. The rearrangement joins TRBV7-9 to TRBJ2-3; TRBD2 is a possible D gene (6 bases). V was clipped by 2 bases and J by 2 bases, with 14 bases between them. The length of the CDR3 is 16 residues. Germline V gene data show CDR1 as SEHNR and CDR2 as FQNEAQ (reference sequence).

The V call is TRBV5-1, the J call TRBJ2-5; TRBD2 is a possible D gene (7 bases). The ends were cut back, 0 bases at V and 1 base at J, with 13 bases in the middle. Germline assignment: CDR1 SGHRS and CDR2 YFSETQ. This CDR3 has 16 residues. For the CDR3, the DNA is TGCGCCAGCAGCTTGGAAGGGGGGGTCAGCCAAGAGACCCAGTACTTC. Translation: CASSLEGGVSQETQYF.

V and J are TRBV2 and TRBJ2-3; D uncertain. Germline V CDR1 and CDR2: SNHLY, FYNNEI. The CDR3 has 13 amino acids. The V end was cut by 6 bases, the J end by 3 bases, with 10 bases between. CDR3 DNA sequence: TGTGCCAGCAGCGAAAGGTGGACAGATACGCAGTATTTT. It specifies CASSERWTDTQYF.

The genes are TRBV4-3 and TRBJ1-1; the D gene is possibly TRBD1 (5 bases). Germline V gene lookup returns CDR1 LGHNA and CDR2 YSLEER. Trimming left V 4 bases short and J 2 bases short, with 14 bases between. The CDR3 length is 15 residues. The CDR3 protein is CASSPHGQGNTEAFF. The CDR3 DNA reads as TGCGCCAGCAGCCCCCACGGACAAGGAAACACTGAAGCTTTCTTT.

This chain uses TRBV28 with TRBJ1-5; TRBD1 is a possible D gene (5 bases). The CDR3 runs to 20 residues. Trimming pared 4 bases from V and 2 bases from J, leaving 27 bases between. Germline values: CDR1 MDHEN, CDR2 SYDVKM. The CDR3 bases are TGTGCCAGCAGTTCCTGGTCGGGGGTGTCAGGGAAAAGGGGCAATCAGCCCCAGCATTTT. Its translation is CASSSWSGVSGKRGNQPQHF.

Regarding this clone: This same CDR3 is encoded by further DNA sequences in the sample. This chain joins TRBV5-1 and TRBJ1-1; TRBD1 is a possible D gene (5 bases). The length of the CDR3 is 13 residues. V shed 5 bases and J shed 3 bases, with 11 bases lying between them. Germline loops: CDR1 SGHRS, CDR2 YFSETQ. The CDR3 loop reads CASSRDGYTEAFF. As DNA, the CDR3 is TGCGCCAGCAGTCGGGACGGCTACACTGAAGCTTTCTTT.

J is TRBJ2-5 and V is TRBV29-1; TRBD1 aligns across 8 bases. CDR1 is SQVTM, CDR2 ANQGSEA, per germline. V shed 2 bases and J 5 bases; nucleotides not matched to a gene: 25. This CDR3 comprises 20 residues. As DNA, the CDR3 is TGCAGCGTTGAAAGATCCGGCCAACCGGGCGGGACAGGTGGTGTGGAGACCCAGTACTTC. This sequence encodes CSVERSGQPGGTGGVETQYF.

The chain recombines TRBV11-2 with TRBJ1-1, with a possible D match to TRBD1 (5 bases). Per germline, CDR1 SGHAT and CDR2 FQNNGV. The length of the CDR3 is 15 residues. The V end was cut by 5 bases, the J end by 5 bases, with 18 bases between. Here the CDR3 DNA reads TGTGCCAGCAGCCCACGACTGGGCCAGGGTACTGAAGCTTTCTTT. Amino acids: CASSPRLGQGTEAFF.

The chain couples TRBV19 to TRBJ1-5; 10 positions agree with TRBD1. The germline V gene has CDR1 LNHDA and CDR2 SQIVND (reference sequence). Trimming cost V 8 bases and J 6 bases; bases outside gene matches: 13. The CDR3 covers 16 residues. The CDR3 DNA reads TGTGCCAGTCAGTCTCAGGACAGGGGGTCGGGTCAGCCCCAGCATTTT. As protein: CASQSQDRGSGQPQHF.

The CDR3 is CASTRFEQYF. DNA of the CDR3: TGTGCCAGCACCCGATTCGAGCAGTACTTC. The chain has TRBV5-8 and TRBJ2-7; D remains unclear. CDR3 length: 10 residues. Germline CDR1 SGHTS, CDR2 YDEGEE. V was pared by 6 bases and J by 6 bases, with 7 bases between.

The rearrangement links TRBV28 to TRBJ2-6; D is uncertain. The CDR3 loop spans 14 amino acids. Trimming pared 7 bases from V and 0 bases from J, leaving 7 bases between. Per germline, CDR1 MDHEN and CDR2 SYDVKM. The CDR3 sequence is CASTRSSGANVLTF. The CDR3 DNA is TGTGCCAGCACCCGGAGCTCTGGGGCCAACGTCCTGACTTTC. Supplemented by reference TRBV28 and TRBJ2-6, the full variable domain reads DVKVTQSSRYLVKRTGEKVFLECVQDMDHENMFWYRQDPGLGLRLIYFSYDVKMKEKGDIPEGYSVSREKKERFSLILESASTNQTSMYLCASTRSSGANVLTFGAGSRLTVL.

About this clone: In the same sample, other DNA sequences code for this CDR3. The J gene is TRBJ1-3, the V gene TRBV5-1; no clear D. The length of the CDR3 is 15 residues. Germline values: CDR1 SGHRS, CDR2 YFSETQ. V lost 0 bases and J lost 0, with 7 bases in between. CDR3 loop: CASSLDGSSGNTIYF. CDR3 sequence (DNA): TGCGCCAGCAGCTTGGATGGCAGCTCTGGAAACACCATATATTTT.

This clone was detected a few times. The chain combines TRBV2 with TRBJ2-2; D gene uncertain. The CDR3 totals 14 residues. V shed 2 bases and J shed 1 base, with 5 bases lying between them. Germline CDR1 and CDR2: SNHLY and FYNNEI. CDR3 DNA sequence: TGTGCCAGCAGTGAATTTCAGAACACCGGGGAGCTGTTTTTT. Encoded protein: CASSEFQNTGELFF.

The chain is built from TRBV21-1 and TRBJ2-1; the D call TRBD2 from the table was never checked on the DNA. TRBV21-1 is annotated as a pseudogene. CDR3 length: 13 residues. The CDR3 DNA reads as TGTGCCAGCAGCCTGCTCGGGCGGGATGAGCAGTTCTTC. As protein: CASSLLGRDEQFF.

This chain links TRBV5-4 with TRBJ1-1; D may be TRBD1 (6 bases). The CDR3 covers 15 residues. V was trimmed by 4 bases and J by 10 bases, leaving 23 bases between them. CDR1 and CDR2 from the germline V gene are SGHNT and YYREEE (reference sequence). CDR3 loop: CASSRESKTGGIAFF. CDR3 DNA: TGTGCCAGCAGCCGAGAGAGTAAGACAGGAGGGATAGCTTTCTTT.

The chain carries TRBV19 and TRBJ1-2; D is undetermined. Germline V gene sequence: CDR1 LNHDA, CDR2 SQIVND (reference sequence). This CDR3 contains 18 residues. V dropped 7 bases and J dropped 3 bases, with 27 bases sitting between them. The CDR3 nucleotides are TGTGCCAGTAACTCATACACGACGGGGAACCCTTCCGACTATGGCTACACCTTC. Its translation: CASNSYTTGNPSDYGYTF.

This rearrangement joins TRBV7-9 to TRBJ1-4, with a weak D call TRBD1 (5 bases). Trimming cost V 5 bases and J 1 base, with 11 bases left between them. This CDR3 has 15 residues. Germline assignment: CDR1 SEHNR and CDR2 FQNEAQ (reference sequence). The CDR3 sequence is CASSLQRGTNEKLFF. For the CDR3, the DNA is TGTGCCAGCAGCCTCCAAAGGGGAACTAATGAAAAACTGTTTTTT.

The chain recombines TRBV30 with TRBJ1-6; D remains ambiguous. With 0 bases removed from V and 6 bases from J, the gap between germline ends came to 9 bases. Germline-derived CDR1 and CDR2 are GTSNPN and SVGIG (reference sequence). The CDR3 runs to 14 residues. The CDR3 DNA reads as TGTGCCTGGAGTGTAGGGCAAAGTAATTCACCCCTCCACTTT. Translated, it gives CAWSVGQSNSPLHF.

DNA for the CDR3: TGTGCCAGCAGCCCCGGGAAGGGCTACGAGCAGTACTTC. This encodes CASSPGKGYEQYF. The V gene is TRBV7-6, the J gene TRBJ2-7, with D maybe TRBD2 (5 bases). This CDR3 has 13 amino acids. Trimming removed 5 bases at V and 3 bases at J, with 11 bases between. Germline CDR1 reads SGHVS; CDR2 reads FNYEAQ.

V gene TRBV4-1 combines with J gene TRBJ2-7, with TRBD2 as a possible D gene (7 bases). The CDR3 is made up of 16 amino acids. Germline CDR1 and CDR2: MGHRA and YSYEKL. With 0 bases removed from V and 3 bases from J, the gap between germline ends came to 15 bases. Written as DNA, the CDR3 is TGCGCCAGCAGCCAAGAACGGCGGGGGCAGGGCTACGAGCAGTACTTC. Amino acid sequence: CASSQERRGQGYEQYF.

The rearrangement joins TRBV28 to TRBJ1-2; maybe TRBD1 (6 bases). V was clipped by 8 bases and J by 4 bases, with 11 bases between them. The CDR3 is made up of 12 amino acids. Germline CDR1 MDHEN, CDR2 SYDVKM. CDR3: CASSTGIYGYTF. Here the CDR3 DNA reads TGTGCCAGCTCCACAGGGATCTATGGCTACACCTTC.

The chain joins TRBV5-6 to TRBJ2-7, with a tentative D call TRBD1 (6 bases). V was shortened by 4 bases and J by 2 bases, with 16 bases between the two germline ends. The germline gives CDR1 SGHDT, CDR2 YYEEEE. This CDR3 region has 15 residues. The CDR3 loop reads CASSGGYRAAYEQYF. DNA for the CDR3: TGTGCCAGCAGCGGGGGCTACAGGGCCGCCTACGAGCAGTACTTC. Drawing the rest from reference TRBV5-6 and TRBJ2-7, the complete variable domain is DAGVTQSPTHLIKTRGQQVTLRCSPKSGHDTVSWYQQALGQGPQFIFQYYEEEERQRGNFPDRFSGHQFPNYSSELNVNALLLGDSALYLCASSGGYRAAYEQYFGPGTRLTVT.

V usage is TRBV4-1 and J usage is TRBJ1-2; D is uncertain. There are 14 residues in the CDR3. CDR1 is MGHRA and CDR2 is YSYEKL in the germline V gene. Trimming pared 0 bases from V and 1 base from J, leaving 6 bases between. The CDR3 coding sequence is TGCGCCAGCAGCCAAGAAACGGTTAACTATGGCTACACCTTC. Its translation: CASSQETVNYGYTF.

V usage is TRBV19 and J usage is TRBJ2-1; D gene ambiguous. Germline CDR1 reads LNHDA; CDR2 reads SQIVND (reference sequence). V was clipped by 4 bases and J by 6 bases, with 7 bases between them. The CDR3 is 12 amino acids. In DNA form, the CDR3 reads TGTGCCAGTAGTACCCTGGTCAATGAGCAGTTCTTC. Translation: CASSTLVNEQFF.

The chain is built from TRBV10-3 and TRBJ2-1; TRBD2 agrees at 13 bases. The CDR3 length is 13 residues. J lost 7 bases, V lost 10 bases, and 4 bases had no gene match. Germline assignment: CDR1 ENHRY and CDR2 SYGVKD. CDR3 sequence reads: CATWTSGGNEQFF. The CDR3 DNA reads TGTGCCACGTGGACTAGCGGGGGTAATGAGCAGTTCTTC.

The V call is TRBV10-3, the J call TRBJ2-3, with 9 bases matching TRBD1. The germline V gene has CDR1 ENHRY and CDR2 SYGVKD. The CDR3 spans 15 residues. The trim removed 5 bases at V and 2 bases at J, leaving 5 bases unmatched. The CDR3 protein is CAISYGTGNTDTQYF. The CDR3 region has the DNA TGTGCCATCAGTTATGGGACAGGGAACACAGATACGCAGTATTTT.